One and the same sample provided the 14 T cell receptor beta chains below, sequenced in a study of identical twins. TCRdb recomputed calls from the 5' RACE reads with MiXCR, one row per CDR3 protein. The repertoire holds hundreds of thousands of distinct CDR3 sequences, around a tenth seen once, with 5.1% in the top ten. Sequencing used memory (CD45RO+) T cells sorted from blood. The receptors were gathered from a woman aged 18-29 years in good health.

The chain couples TRBV12-3 or TRBV12-4 to TRBJ1-2, with 9 positions matching TRBD1. This CDR3 comprises 15 residues. V was pared by 5 bases and J by 7 bases, with 11 bases of the junction left unmatched. The CDR3 DNA follows: TGTGCCAGCAGTAGGGGACAGGGCTTTATGCGTGGCTACACCTTC. It yields the protein CASSRGQGFMRGYTF.

This clonotype was recorded only once. This chain connects TRBV11-2 to TRBJ2-5; TRBD2 might be the D (6 bases). Trimming stripped 6 bases from V and 2 bases from J, with 10 bases between. The germline CDR1 and CDR2 sequences are SGHAT and FQNNGV. The CDR3 is 13 residues long. The DNA for the CDR3 is TGTGCCAGCAGGGGGGGAGATCAAGAGACCCAGTACTTC. Translation gives CASRGGDQETQYF.

This clonotype has more than one count but fewer than ten. The V call is TRBV12-3 or TRBV12-4, the J call TRBJ1-2; a weak D match, TRBD1 (5 bases). The length of the CDR3 is 12 residues. V shed 0 bases and J shed 7 bases, with 6 bases lying between them. The DNA of the CDR3 is TGTGCCAGCAGTTTAGCCGGGGGTGGCTACACCTTC. Its protein is CASSLAGGGYTF.

The gene calls are TRBV4-3 and TRBJ2-2, with 11 bases matching TRBD1. Germline V gene sequence: CDR1 LGHNA, CDR2 YSLEER. Unmatched junction bases numbered 9, after V lost 5 bases and J lost 7 bases. The length of the CDR3 is 16 residues. CDR3 in DNA: TGCGCCAGCAGCGGCGGGACAGGGGGATCGAACGGGGAGCTGTTTTTT. Residues: CASSGGTGGSNGELFF.

This clonotype was detected ten times or more. The rearrangement links TRBV2 to TRBJ1-4; 10 nucleotides align to TRBD1. Germline V gene data show CDR1 as SNHLY and CDR2 as FYNNEI. This CDR3 region has 13 residues. With V trimmed by 6 bases and J by 7 bases, 2 bases remained unmatched. The DNA for the CDR3 is TGTGCCAGCAGGGACAGGGGGGTTGAAAAACTGTTTTTT. Protein: CASRDRGVEKLFF.

There are a few counts of this clonotype. This chain links TRBV20-1 with TRBJ2-1; D gene ambiguous. V shed 1 base and J shed 7 bases, with 11 bases lying between them. Per germline, CDR1 DFQATT and CDR2 SNEGSKA (reference sequence). The CDR3 covers 13 residues. CDR3 bases: TGCAGTGCTAGAGTCCTTACCGATAATGAGCAGTTCTTC. It is translated as CSARVLTDNEQFF.

The chain's CDR3 is CASSHVRGDKGSYEQYF. Written as DNA, the CDR3 is TGTGCCAGCAGCCACGTCCGTGGGGACAAAGGCTCCTACGAGCAGTACTTC. The chain links TRBV11-2 to TRBJ2-7; perhaps TRBD1 as D (6 bases). Germline CDR1 and CDR2: SGHAT and FQNNGV. V dropped 5 bases and J dropped 0 bases, with 20 bases sitting between them. The CDR3 totals 17 residues.

This clonotype has at least ten counts. CDR3 DNA: TGCGCCAGCAGCATGACCCCTGGGGAGACCCAGTACTTC. Protein: CASSMTPGETQYF. The J gene is TRBJ2-5, the V gene TRBV5-1; D uncertain. This CDR3 is 13 amino acids long. Germline lookup yields CDR1 SGHRS and CDR2 YFSETQ. V gave up 4 bases and J gave up 5 bases, with 12 bases separating them.

This clonotype was recorded at least ten times. The chain joins TRBV5-6 to TRBJ2-7; tentative D call: TRBD2 (5 bases). Germline values: CDR1 SGHDT, CDR2 YYEEEE. This CDR3 is 15 amino acids long. V lost 2 bases to trimming and J lost 7 bases, with 19 bases between them. The CDR3 protein is CASSFRRGTSGEQYF. CDR3 DNA: TGTGCCAGCAGCTTCCGCAGAGGTACCTCGGGAGAGCAGTACTTC.

The chain uses TRBV6-5 and TRBJ2-1, with D perhaps matching TRBD2 (5 bases). This CDR3 has 15 amino acids. CDR1 is MNHEY, CDR2 SVGAGI, per germline. V was shortened by 0 bases and J by 4 bases, with 10 bases between the two germline ends. The DNA for the CDR3 is TGTGCCAGCAGTTACTCGGCGGACTCGTACAATGAGCAGTTCTTC. It is translated as CASSYSADSYNEQFF.

This clonotype was counted between two and nine times. This rearrangement joins TRBV20-1 to TRBJ2-5; D not resolved. CDR1 and CDR2 from the germline V gene are DFQATT and SNEGSKA (reference sequence). The CDR3 extends over 11 amino acids. V dropped 5 bases and J dropped 1 base, with 5 bases sitting between them. CDR3 amino acids: CSAGFQETQYF. CDR3 in DNA: TGCAGTGCTGGTTTCCAAGAGACCCAGTACTTC.

In this sample, this clonotype turned up many times. The V gene is TRBV29-1, the J gene TRBJ2-2; maybe TRBD2 (6 bases). Germline lookup yields CDR1 SQVTM and CDR2 ANQGSEA. The V and J ends lost 8 bases and 0 bases respectively, with 13 bases between them. The CDR3 extends over 14 amino acids. The CDR3 nucleotides are TGCAGCTCCTCGGGACTCTCGAACACCGGGGAGCTGTTTTTT. Translating gives CSSSGLSNTGELFF.

This clonotype showed up many times. The genes are TRBV6-5 and TRBJ2-2; D is tentatively TRBD1 or TRBD2 (5 bases each). The CDR3 covers 16 residues. Germline CDR1 MNHEY, CDR2 SVGAGI. Trimming shortened V by 2 bases and J by 1 base, and 11 bases separated the two germline ends. The CDR3 loop reads CASSYPGPVNTGELFF. Written as DNA, the CDR3 is TGTGCCAGCAGTTACCCGGGACCTGTGAACACCGGGGAGCTGTTTTTT.

This clonotype was recorded at least ten times. V usage is TRBV12-3 or TRBV12-4 and J usage is TRBJ1-5; 8 bases match TRBD1. The V gene end was trimmed by 5 bases and the J gene end by 4 bases; junction bases not matched to a gene: 4. This CDR3 is built from 14 residues. CDR3 region: CASSTQGGNQPQHF. DNA for the CDR3: TGTGCCAGCAGTACACAGGGGGGGAATCAGCCCCAGCATTTT.